The 6 T cell receptor beta chains below come from one sample, sequenced in a study of blood T cell repertoires in COVID-19 (dated by TCRdb to the early 2020s). Libraries came from the immunoSEQ multiplex PCR assay. Drawn from immuneACCESS, this table holds only the in-frame rearrangements with V and J called that TCRdb kept. Clones are partly lost; checked studies trace under half to an unresolved V gene and leave the rest unexplained. Here the sample has about 140,000 clones; roughly 80% occur a single time. Around 9.5% of the sample is in the top ten clones. Sequencing was done on a sample of peripheral blood. These receptors were collected from a woman aged 45-65 years with active or convalescent COVID-19.

The chain employs TRBV7-9 and TRBJ2-3, with TRBD2 matching over 7 bases. V was pared by 4 bases and J by 0 bases, with 4 bases of the junction left unmatched. CDR1 and CDR2 from the germline V gene are SEHNR and FQNEAQ (reference sequence). The CDR3 runs to 15 residues. CDR3: CASSSLGGSTDTQYF. CDR3 sequence (DNA): TGTGCCAGCAGCTCCCTGGGGGGGAGCACAGATACGCAGTATTTT. The variable domain in full, with the rest retrieved from reference TRBV7-9 and TRBJ2-3, is DTGVSQNPRHKITKRGQNVTFRCDPISEHNRLYWYRQTLGQGPEFLTYFQNEAQLEKSRLLSDRFSAERPKGSFSTLEIQRTEQGDSAMYLCASSSLGGSTDTQYFGPGTRLTVL.

The chain recombines TRBV29-1 with TRBJ1-1, with D tentatively TRBD1 (5 bases). CDR1 is SQVTM and CDR2 is ANQGSEA in the germline V gene. The CDR3 has 13 amino acids. Trimming cost V 1 base and J 5 bases, with 11 bases left between them. CDR3 in amino acids: CSVEGGSLTEAFF. In nucleotides, the CDR3 is TGCAGCGTTGAAGGGGGCTCTTTGACTGAAGCTTTCTTT.

The CDR3 DNA sequence: TGCGCCAGCAGCGCGGGACAGGGGTACGAGCAGTACTTC. Amino acid sequence: CASSAGQGYEQYF. V is TRBV5-1 and J is TRBJ2-7; 10 bases are shared with TRBD1. Trimming cost V 4 bases and J 4 bases; bases outside gene matches: 2. The CDR3 runs 13 residues. The germline CDR1 and CDR2 sequences are SGHRS and YFSETQ.

The rearrangement uses TRBV5-1 and TRBJ2-7; 8 bases match TRBD2. Germline values: CDR1 SGHRS, CDR2 YFSETQ. Germline trimming cut 0 bases from V and 5 bases from J; bases unmatched to any gene: 10. The CDR3 spans 16 residues. CDR3: CASSLAASGLLDEQYF. In DNA form, the CDR3 reads TGCGCCAGCAGCTTGGCCGCTAGCGGGTTGCTGGACGAGCAGTACTTC. Full variable domain (outside the CDR3, taken from reference TRBV5-1 and TRBJ2-7): KAGVTQTPRYLIKTRGQQVTLSCSPISGHRSVSWYQQTPGQGLQFLFEYFSETQRNKGNFPGRFSGRQFSNSRSEMNVSTLELGDSALYLCASSLAASGLLDEQYFGPGTRLTVT.

The rearrangement links TRBV7-9 to TRBJ2-1; D may be TRBD1 (5 bases). Trimming left V 1 base short and J 8 bases short, with 9 bases between. This CDR3 is built from 13 residues. Germline loops: CDR1 SEHNR, CDR2 FQNEAQ (reference sequence). The CDR3 DNA follows: TGTGCCAGCAGCTTAGAGGGGTGGGATGAGCAGTTCTTC. Translated, it gives CASSLEGWDEQFF.

The J gene is TRBJ1-4, the V gene TRBV7-2, with D perhaps matching TRBD1 (5 bases). The CDR3 loop spans 13 amino acids. V was shortened by 0 bases and J by 7 bases, with 6 bases between the two germline ends. From germline, CDR1 is SGHTA and CDR2 FQGNSA. This CDR3 is CASSLARAEKLFF. CDR3 bases: TGTGCCAGCAGCTTAGCCAGGGCTGAAAAACTGTTTTTT.